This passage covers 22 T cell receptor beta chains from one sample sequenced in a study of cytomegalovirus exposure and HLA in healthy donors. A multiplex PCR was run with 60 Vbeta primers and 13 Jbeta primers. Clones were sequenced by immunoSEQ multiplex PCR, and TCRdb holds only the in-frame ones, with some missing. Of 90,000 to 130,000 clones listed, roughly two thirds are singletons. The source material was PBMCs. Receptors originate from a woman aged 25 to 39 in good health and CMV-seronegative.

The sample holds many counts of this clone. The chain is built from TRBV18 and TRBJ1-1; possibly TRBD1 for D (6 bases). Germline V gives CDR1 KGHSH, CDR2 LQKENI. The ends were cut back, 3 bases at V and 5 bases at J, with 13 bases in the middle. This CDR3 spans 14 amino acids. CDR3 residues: CASSPGQLGTEAFF. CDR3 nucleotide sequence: TGTGCCAGCTCACCCGGACAGTTAGGAACTGAAGCTTTCTTT.

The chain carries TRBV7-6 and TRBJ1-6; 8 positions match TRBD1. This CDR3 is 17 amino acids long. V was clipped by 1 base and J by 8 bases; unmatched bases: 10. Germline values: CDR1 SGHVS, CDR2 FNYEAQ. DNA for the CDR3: TGTGCCAGCAGCTTAGGGGGCTATGGACAGGGATATTCACCCCTCCACTTT. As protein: CASSLGGYGQGYSPLHF.

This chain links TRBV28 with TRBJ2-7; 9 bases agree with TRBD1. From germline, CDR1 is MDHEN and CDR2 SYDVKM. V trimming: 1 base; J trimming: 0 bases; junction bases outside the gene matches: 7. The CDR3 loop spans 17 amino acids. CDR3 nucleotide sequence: TGTGCCAGCAGTTTATTCCCTCGGACAGGGGTCTCCTACGAGCAGTACTTC. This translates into CASSLFPRTGVSYEQYF.

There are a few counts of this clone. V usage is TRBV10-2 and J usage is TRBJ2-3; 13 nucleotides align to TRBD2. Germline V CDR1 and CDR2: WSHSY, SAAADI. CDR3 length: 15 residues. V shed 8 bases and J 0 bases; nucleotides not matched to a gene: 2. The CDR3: CASGTSGASTDTQYF. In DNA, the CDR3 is TGCGCCAGCGGGACTAGCGGGGCCAGCACAGATACGCAGTATTTT.

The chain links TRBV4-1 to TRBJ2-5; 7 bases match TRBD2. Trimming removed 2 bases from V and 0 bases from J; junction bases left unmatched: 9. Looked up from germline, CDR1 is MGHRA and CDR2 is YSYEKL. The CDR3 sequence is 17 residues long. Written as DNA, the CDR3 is TGCGCCAGCAGCCAACCCCGACTAGCCGAACACCAAGAGACCCAGTACTTC. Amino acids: CASSQPRLAEHQETQYF.

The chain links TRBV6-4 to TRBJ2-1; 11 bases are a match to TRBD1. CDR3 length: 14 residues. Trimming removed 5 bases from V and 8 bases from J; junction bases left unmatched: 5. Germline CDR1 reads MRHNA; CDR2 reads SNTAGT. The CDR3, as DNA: TGTGCCAGCAGTCCCGGGACAGGGGGGGATGAGCAGTTCTTC. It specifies CASSPGTGGDEQFF.

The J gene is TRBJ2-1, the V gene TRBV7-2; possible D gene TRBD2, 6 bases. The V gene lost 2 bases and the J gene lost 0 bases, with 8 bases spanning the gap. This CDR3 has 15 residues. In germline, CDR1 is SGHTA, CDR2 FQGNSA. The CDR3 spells CASSLIGSSYNEQFF. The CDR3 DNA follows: TGTGCCAGCAGCTTAATCGGGAGCTCCTACAATGAGCAGTTCTTC.

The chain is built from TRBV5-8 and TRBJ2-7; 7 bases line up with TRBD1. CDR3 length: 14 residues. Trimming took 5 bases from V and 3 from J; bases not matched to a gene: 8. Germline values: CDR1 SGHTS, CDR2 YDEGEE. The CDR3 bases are TGTGCCAGCAGGAATAGGGCAGGGGGCTACGAGCAGTACTTC. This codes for CASRNRAGGYEQYF.

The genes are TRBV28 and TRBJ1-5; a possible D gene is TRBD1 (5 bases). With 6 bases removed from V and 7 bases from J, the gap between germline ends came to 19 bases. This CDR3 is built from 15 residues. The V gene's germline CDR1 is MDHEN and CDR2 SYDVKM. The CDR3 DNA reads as TGTGCCAGCAGACAGACGGATCGGCGGGACCAGCCCCAGCATTTT. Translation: CASRQTDRRDQPQHF.

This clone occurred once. In DNA, the CDR3 is TGTGCCGGATCCGGGACTAGCGGCTCCTACAATGAGCAGTTCTTC. Translating gives CAGSGTSGSYNEQFF. This chain links TRBV2 with TRBJ2-1, with TRBD2 matching over 11 bases. The V gene end was trimmed by 11 bases and the J gene end by 0 bases; junction bases not matched to a gene: 6. Germline CDR1 and CDR2: SNHLY and FYNNEI. The CDR3 has 15 residues.

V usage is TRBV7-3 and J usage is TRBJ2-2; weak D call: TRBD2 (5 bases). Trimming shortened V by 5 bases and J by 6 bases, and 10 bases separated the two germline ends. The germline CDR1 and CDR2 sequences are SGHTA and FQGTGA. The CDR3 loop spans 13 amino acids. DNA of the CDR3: TGTGCCAGCAGCAGCGACGGGGCCGGGGAGCTGTTTTTT. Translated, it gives CASSSDGAGELFF.

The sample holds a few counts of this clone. For the CDR3, the DNA is TGTGCCAGCAGCTTACGGGACAGCTACGAGCAGTACTTC. This codes for CASSLRDSYEQYF. This chain links TRBV7-8 with TRBJ2-7, with 7 bases identical to TRBD1. With 2 bases clipped from V and 3 bases from J, the junction kept 1 base outside the gene matches. This CDR3 has 13 residues. The V gene's germline CDR1 is SGHVS and CDR2 FQNEAQ.

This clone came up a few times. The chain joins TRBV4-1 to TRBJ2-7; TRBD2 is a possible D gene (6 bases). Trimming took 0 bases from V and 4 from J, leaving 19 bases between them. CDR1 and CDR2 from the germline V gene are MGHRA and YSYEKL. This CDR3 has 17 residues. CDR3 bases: TGCGCCAGCAGCCAAGATCCCCGTTGGGGGGATGCGTACGAGCAGTACTTC. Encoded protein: CASSQDPRWGDAYEQYF.

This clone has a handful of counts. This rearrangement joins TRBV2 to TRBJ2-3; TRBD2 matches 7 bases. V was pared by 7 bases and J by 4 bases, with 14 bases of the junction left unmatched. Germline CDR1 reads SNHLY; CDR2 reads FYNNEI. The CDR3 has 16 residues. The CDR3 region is CASNGLEREFADTQYF. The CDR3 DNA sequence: TGTGCCAGCAATGGGTTGGAGCGGGAATTTGCAGATACGCAGTATTTT.

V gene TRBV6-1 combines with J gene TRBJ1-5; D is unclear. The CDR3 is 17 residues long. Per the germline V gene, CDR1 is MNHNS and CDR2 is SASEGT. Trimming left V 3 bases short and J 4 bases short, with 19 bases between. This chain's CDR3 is CASSERPVNIGNQPQHF. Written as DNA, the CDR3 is TGTGCCAGCAGTGAGAGACCAGTGAATATCGGGAATCAGCCCCAGCATTTT.

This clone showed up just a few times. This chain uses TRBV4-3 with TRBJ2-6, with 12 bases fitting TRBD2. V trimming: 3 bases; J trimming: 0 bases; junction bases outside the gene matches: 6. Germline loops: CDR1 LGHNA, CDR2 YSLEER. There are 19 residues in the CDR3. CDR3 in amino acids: CASSQSGLAGSSGANVLTF. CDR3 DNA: TGCGCCAGCAGCCAGAGTGGACTAGCGGGGAGCTCTGGGGCCAACGTCCTGACTTTC.

The CDR3 region is CASSLVRTPGEQYF. In nucleotides, the CDR3 is TGTGCCAGCAGCTTAGTTCGGACTCCCGGAGAGCAGTACTTC. V is TRBV11-2 and J is TRBJ2-7, with D possibly TRBD2 on 5 matching bases. Trimming cost V 1 base and J 7 bases, with 14 bases left between them. The V gene's germline CDR1 is SGHAT and CDR2 FQNNGV. The CDR3 has 14 amino acids.

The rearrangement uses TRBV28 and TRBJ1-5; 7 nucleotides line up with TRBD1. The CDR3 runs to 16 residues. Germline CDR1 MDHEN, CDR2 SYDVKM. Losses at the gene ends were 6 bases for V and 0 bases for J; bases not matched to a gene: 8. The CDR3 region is CASSRPGTVSNQPQHF. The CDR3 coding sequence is TGTGCCAGCAGCCGCCCCGGGACAGTTAGCAATCAGCCCCAGCATTTT.

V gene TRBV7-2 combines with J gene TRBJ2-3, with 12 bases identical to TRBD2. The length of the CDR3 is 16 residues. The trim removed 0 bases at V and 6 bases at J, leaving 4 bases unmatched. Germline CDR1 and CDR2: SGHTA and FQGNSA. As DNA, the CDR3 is TGTGCCAGCAGCTTAGCAACTAGCGGGGGGTTGGATACGCAGTATTTT. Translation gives CASSLATSGGLDTQYF.

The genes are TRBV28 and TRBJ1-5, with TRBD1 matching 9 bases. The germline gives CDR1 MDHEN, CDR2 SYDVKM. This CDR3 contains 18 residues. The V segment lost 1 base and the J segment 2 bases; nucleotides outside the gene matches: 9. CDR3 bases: TGTGCCAGCAGTTTATTGGGACAGGGAGAGTTTGGCAATCAGCCCCAGCATTTT. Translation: CASSLLGQGEFGNQPQHF.

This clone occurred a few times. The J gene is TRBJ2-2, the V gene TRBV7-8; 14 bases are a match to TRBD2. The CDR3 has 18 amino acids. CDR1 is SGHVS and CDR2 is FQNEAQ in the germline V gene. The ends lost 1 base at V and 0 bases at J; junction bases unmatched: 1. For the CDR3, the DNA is TGTGCCAGCAGCTTAGGACTAGCGGGAGGGGCGAACACCGGGGAGCTGTTTTTT. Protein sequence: CASSLGLAGGANTGELFF.

The CDR3 reads CAWGTGRFQPQHF. CDR3 coding DNA: TGTGCCTGGGGGACAGGGAGGTTTCAGCCCCAGCATTTT. J is TRBJ1-5 and V is TRBV30; 9 bases align to TRBD1. The CDR3 spans 13 residues. V was clipped by 5 bases and J by 6 bases; unmatched bases: 5. Per the germline V gene, CDR1 is GTSNPN and CDR2 is SVGIG (reference sequence).